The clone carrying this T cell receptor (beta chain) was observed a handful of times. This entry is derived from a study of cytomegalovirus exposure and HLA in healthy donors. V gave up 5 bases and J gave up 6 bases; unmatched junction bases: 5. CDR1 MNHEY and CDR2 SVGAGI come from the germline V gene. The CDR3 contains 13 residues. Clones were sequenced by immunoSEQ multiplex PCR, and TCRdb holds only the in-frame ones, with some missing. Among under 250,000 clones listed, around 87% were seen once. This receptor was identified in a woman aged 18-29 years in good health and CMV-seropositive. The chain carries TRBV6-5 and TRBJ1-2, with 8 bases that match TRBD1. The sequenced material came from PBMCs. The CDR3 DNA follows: TGTGCCAGCAGTACAGGGGGTTGGCATGGCTACACCTTC. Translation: CASSTGGWHGYTF.